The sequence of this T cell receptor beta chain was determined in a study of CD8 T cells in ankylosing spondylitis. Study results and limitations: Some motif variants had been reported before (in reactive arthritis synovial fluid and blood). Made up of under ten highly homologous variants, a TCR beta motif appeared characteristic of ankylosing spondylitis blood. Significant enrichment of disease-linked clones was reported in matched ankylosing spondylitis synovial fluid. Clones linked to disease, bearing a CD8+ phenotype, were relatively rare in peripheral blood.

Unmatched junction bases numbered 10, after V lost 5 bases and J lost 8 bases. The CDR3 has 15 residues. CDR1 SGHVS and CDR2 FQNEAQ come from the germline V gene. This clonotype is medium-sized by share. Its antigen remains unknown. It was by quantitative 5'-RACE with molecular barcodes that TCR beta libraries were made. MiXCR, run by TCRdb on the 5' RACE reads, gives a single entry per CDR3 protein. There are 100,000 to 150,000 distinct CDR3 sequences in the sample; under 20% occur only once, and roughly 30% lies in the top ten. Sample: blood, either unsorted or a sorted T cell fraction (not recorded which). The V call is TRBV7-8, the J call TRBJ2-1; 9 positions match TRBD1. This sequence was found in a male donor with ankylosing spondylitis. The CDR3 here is CASSPPGQGGDEQFF. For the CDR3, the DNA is TGTGCCAGCAGCCCCCCGGGACAGGGAGGTGATGAGCAGTTCTTC. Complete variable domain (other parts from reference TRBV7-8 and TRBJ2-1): GAGVSQSPRYKVAKRGQDVALRCDPISGHVSLFWYQQALGQGPEFLTYFQNEAQLDKSGLPSDRFFAERPEGSVSTLKIQRTQQEDSAVYLCASSPPGQGGDEQFFGPGTRLTVL.